This is a list of T cell receptor beta chains from one sample in a study of spatial heterogeneity in lung cancer. Via MiXCR, TCRdb re-called the 5' RACE reads, giving one row per CDR3 protein. The sample includes under 40,000 distinct CDR3 sequences, approximately 6.3% of them seen just once. The source material was PBMCs, sampled at surgery. These receptors were taken from a male donor with early-stage non-small cell lung cancer. The CDR3 runs from the conserved cysteine through the conserved F or W. The D gene is left open where the match is weak. Clone size is not always given. Where it is, it says once, few, many or a class for expanded clones.

V	size	J	D	CDR3	DNA
TRBV20-1	-	TRBJ2-5	-	CSIQETQYF	TGCAGCATCCAAGAGACCCAGTACTTC
TRBV18	few	TRBJ2-3	-	CASSVWGDTQYF	TGTGCCAGCTCAGTATGGGGGGATACGCAGTATTTT
TRBV28	many	TRBJ1-2	-	CASSFYSNYGYTF	TGTGCCAGCAGTTTCTACAGTAACTATGGCTACACCTTC
TRBV12-3/TRBV12-4	many	TRBJ1-4	-	CASSGEGLVKLFF	TGTGCCAGCAGTGGTGAGGGGTTGGTAAAACTGTTTTTT
TRBV6-2/TRBV6-3	many	TRBJ1-6	TRBD1	CASRPAPRQGPKDSPLHF	TGTGCCAGCAGACCCGCCCCCCGACAGGGCCCGAAGGATTCACCCCTCCACTTT
TRBV5-4	few	TRBJ2-7	TRBD1	CASSYQGAGSYEQYF	TGTGCCAGCAGCTACCAGGGGGCTGGGAGCTACGAGCAGTACTTC
TRBV20-1	many	TRBJ2-5	TRBD2	CSAIAGGLGETQYF	TGCAGTGCTATAGCGGGGGGGCTCGGAGAGACCCAGTACTTC
TRBV20-1	many	TRBJ2-3	-	CSASGLASADTQYF	TGCAGTGCTAGTGGGCTAGCTTCGGCAGATACGCAGTATTTT
TRBV5-1	few	TRBJ2-7	TRBD1	CASSFTGGSYEQYF	TGCGCCAGCAGCTTTACAGGGGGCTCGTACGAGCAGTACTTC
TRBV7-9	-	TRBJ2-6	TRBD1	CASGGSDRGFSGANVLTF	TGTGCCAGCGGCGGTAGTGACAGGGGTTTCTCTGGGGCCAACGTCCTGACTTTC
TRBV28	few	TRBJ2-1	-	CASRGGRINEQFF	TGTGCCAGTAGGGGGGGGAGAATCAATGAGCAGTTCTTC
TRBV28	many	TRBJ2-6	-	CASKRGDSFFAGANVLTF	TGTGCCAGCAAAAGGGGGGACAGTTTCTTCGCTGGGGCCAACGTCCTGACTTTC
TRBV6-1	few	TRBJ2-3	-	CASSVVGGTDTQYF	TGTGCCAGCAGTGTGGTGGGGGGCACAGATACGCAGTATTTT
TRBV7-9	-	TRBJ1-1	-	CASSSGIGEAFF	TGTGCCAGCAGCTCCGGGATCGGTGAAGCTTTCTTT
TRBV20-1	many	TRBJ2-3	TRBD2	CSASGLAGTTDTQYF	TGCAGTGCTAGCGGACTAGCGGGGACCACAGATACGCAGTATTTT
TRBV13	many	TRBJ2-7	TRBD2	CASSLRGGGYEQYF	TGTGCCAGCAGCTTACGGGGGGGCGGGTACGAGCAGTACTTC
TRBV6-5	many	TRBJ2-7	-	CASPTRGLNEQYF	TGTGCCAGCCCAACCAGGGGTTTGAACGAGCAGTACTTC
TRBV4-3	few	TRBJ2-6	TRBD2	CASSQDGSGGGANVLTF	TGCGCCAGCAGCCAAGATGGGAGCGGGGGAGGGGCCAACGTCCTGACTTTC
TRBV5-1	few	TRBJ2-1	TRBD1	CASSPGTGSYNEQFF	TGCGCCAGCAGCCCGGGGACAGGTTCTTACAATGAGCAGTTCTTC
TRBV20-1	many	TRBJ2-2	-	CSAIVNTGELFF	TGCAGTGCAATAGTGAACACCGGGGAGCTGTTTTTT
TRBV18	few	TRBJ1-1	-	CASSPRKDLKAFF	TGTGCCAGCTCACCACGAAAAGATTTAAAAGCTTTCTTT
TRBV7-3	few	TRBJ1-1	-	CASSLEGGMAEAFF	TGTGCCAGCAGCCTAGAAGGAGGGATGGCTGAAGCTTTCTTT
TRBV5-1	many	TRBJ1-1	TRBD1	CASSLEEDRGKNTEAFF	TGCGCCAGCAGCTTGGAGGAAGACAGGGGAAAGAACACTGAAGCTTTCTTT
TRBV2	many	TRBJ2-2	TRBD1	CATQQGASNTGELFF	TGTGCCACGCAGCAGGGGGCGTCGAACACCGGGGAGCTGTTTTTT
TRBV20-1	many	TRBJ1-2	-	CSAGSNYGYTF	TGCAGTGCTGGGTCCAACTATGGCTACACCTTC
TRBV20-1	many	TRBJ2-3	-	CSARDWDNTDTQYF	TGCAGTGCTAGAGATTGGGACAACACAGATACGCAGTATTTT
TRBV7-3	few	TRBJ2-6	-	CASSLISWGSGANVLTF	TGTGCCAGCAGCTTAATTTCTTGGGGGTCCGGGGCCAACGTCCTGACTTTC
TRBV6-6	few	TRBJ1-2	-	CASSYSGVNYGYTF	TGTGCCAGCAGTTATTCAGGGGTCAACTATGGCTACACCTTC
TRBV28	-	TRBJ2-3	-	CASSLYGGGGTDTQYF	TGTGCCAGCAGTTTGTACGGGGGTGGGGGCACAGATACGCAGTATTTT
TRBV20-1	many	TRBJ2-7	-	CSASFGPYEQYF	TGCAGTGCTAGCTTCGGTCCCTACGAGCAGTACTTC
TRBV7-2	once	TRBJ2-3	TRBD2	CVSSTTSGLRTDTQYF	TGTGTCAGCAGCACGACTAGCGGGCTTCGCACAGATACGCAGTATTTT
TRBV7-9	many	TRBJ2-7	-	CASSLVVDVGYYEQYF	TGTGCCAGCAGCTTAGTCGTGGACGTGGGCTACTACGAGCAGTACTTC
TRBV10-3	many	TRBJ2-1	TRBD2	CAISGPRGGGNNEQFF	TGTGCCATCAGTGGACCCCGGGGGGGTGGAAACAATGAGCAGTTCTTC
TRBV3-1	few	TRBJ2-4	-	CASSQANIQYF	TGTGCCAGCAGCCAAGCCAACATTCAGTACTTC
TRBV6-5	many	TRBJ2-5	TRBD1	CASSKNRDRVPETQYF	TGTGCCAGCAGTAAAAACCGGGACAGGGTCCCCGAGACCCAGTACTTC
TRBV20-1	few	TRBJ2-3	-	CSARDPKNNPGGTDTQYF	TGCAGTGCTAGAGATCCAAAAAACAACCCGGGGGGCACAGATACGCAGTATTTT